A selection of T cell receptor beta chains follows, all from one sample in a study of human T cells and chemical hapten exposure. TCRdb re-called the RACE reads through MiXCR, storing one row per CDR3 protein. The sample has about 80,000 distinct CDR3 sequences, about 8.6% seen once. Source material: whole blood. All receptors derive from a female donor in good health. Some clones in this sample may be carry-over from other donors' samples. Each CDR3 is given with its conserved first and last residue. D genes are given only for firm matches. The size field is filled for only some rows; it gives once, few, many or a size class.

cdr3_aa	cdr3_nt	v_call	clone_size	d_call	j_call
CSDHLPGTGGISAFF	TGCAGCGATCACCTGCCGGGGACAGGGGGGATATCGGCTTTCTTT	TRBV29-1	few	TRBD1	TRBJ1-1
CASSMTGEGNTIYF	TGTGCCAGCAGCATGACAGGGGAAGGAAACACCATATATTTT	TRBV11-1	many	TRBD1	TRBJ1-3
CASSFRWPLADTQYF	TGTGCCAGCAGTTTTAGGTGGCCCCTCGCAGATACGCAGTATTTT	TRBV28	.	.	TRBJ2-3
CSATYGTGWHEQYF	TGCAGTGCTACATATGGGACAGGGTGGCACGAGCAGTACTTC	TRBV20-1	many	TRBD1	TRBJ2-7
CASSKLGGLARPARLPDTQYF	TGTGCCAGCAGCAAATTGGGCGGACTAGCGCGACCCGCACGACTACCAGATACGCAGTATTTT	TRBV21-1	.	.	TRBJ2-3
CASSLSPEYLWEQYF	TGCGCCAGCAGCTTGTCACCCGAGTACCTCTGGGAGCAGTACTTC	TRBV5-1	few	.	TRBJ2-7
CATSRDRATNEKLFF	TGTGCCACCAGCAGAGATCGTGCTACTAATGAAAAACTGTTTTTT	TRBV15	many	.	TRBJ1-4
CVSDYRGEAFF	TGTGTCAGCGACTACAGGGGTGAAGCTTTCTTT	TRBV12-3/TRBV12-4	.	TRBD1	TRBJ1-1
CSVRRDATGELFF	TGCAGCGTTCGCCGGGACGCCACCGGGGAGCTGTTTTTT	TRBV29-1	many	.	TRBJ2-2
CASSLTGLYGYTF	TGTGCCAGCAGTTTAACAGGGCTCTATGGCTACACCTTC	TRBV12-3/TRBV12-4	many	.	TRBJ1-2
CASSTPSGRSYEQYF	TGTGCCAGCAGTACGCCCTCGGGCAGATCCTACGAGCAGTACTTC	TRBV27	few	.	TRBJ2-7
CASSLRTVDGYTF	TGTGCCAGCAGCTTAAGGACAGTTGATGGCTACACCTTC	TRBV7-2	.	.	TRBJ1-2
CASSLAAGGLTRTDTQYF	TGCGCCAGCAGCTTGGCGGCGGGGGGTCTAACCCGCACAGATACGCAGTATTTT	TRBV5-1	few	TRBD2	TRBJ2-3
CASSLRGDRLETQYF	TGTGCCAGCAGTTTAAGAGGGGACAGACTAGAGACCCAGTACTTC	TRBV12-3/TRBV12-4	.	TRBD1	TRBJ2-5
CASRLAGAGPDTQYF	TGTGCCAGCAGATTAGCGGGGGCAGGGCCAGATACGCAGTATTTT	TRBV5-4	few	TRBD2	TRBJ2-3
CASSQDLTTDTQYF	TGCGCCAGCAGCCAAGACCTTACCACAGATACGCAGTATTTT	TRBV4-3	few	.	TRBJ2-3
CASGQGAWETQYF	TGTGCCAGCGGACAGGGGGCTTGGGAGACCCAGTACTTC	TRBV12-3/TRBV12-4	many	TRBD1	TRBJ2-5
CASSPTGKDTQYF	TGTGCCAGCTCACCTACAGGGAAAGATACGCAGTATTTT	TRBV18	many	.	TRBJ2-3
CSVGSTVNYEQYF	TGCAGCGTTGGGTCGACAGTGAACTACGAGCAGTACTTC	TRBV29-1	.	.	TRBJ2-7
CASRGTANTGELFF	TGTGCCAGCAGGGGGACAGCCAACACCGGGGAGCTGTTTTTT	TRBV6-5	few	TRBD1	TRBJ2-2
CASSIDLGDTYEQYF	TGTGCCAGTAGTATAGATCTGGGCGATACCTACGAGCAGTACTTC	TRBV19	.	.	TRBJ2-7
CASSFIVGKNIQYF	TGTGCCAGCAGTTTTATAGTAGGCAAAAACATTCAGTACTTC	TRBV12-3/TRBV12-4	many	.	TRBJ2-4
CASSPSRGGFTDTQYF	TGTGCCAGCAGTCCCTCGCGGGGGGGATTCACAGATACGCAGTATTTT	TRBV12-3/TRBV12-4	many	TRBD2	TRBJ2-3
CASSYWLVGAETNEKLFF	TGTGCCAGCAGTTACTGGCTTGTGGGCGCCGAGACTAATGAAAAACTGTTTTTT	TRBV6-2/TRBV6-3	few	.	TRBJ1-4
CASSQGVSYEQYF	TGTGCCAGCAGCCAGGGGGTCTCCTACGAGCAGTACTTC	TRBV27	many	TRBD1	TRBJ2-7
CSVLKDTEAFF	TGCAGCGTCCTGAAGGACACTGAAGCTTTCTTT	TRBV29-1	many	.	TRBJ1-1
CASSRGTGDAGQYF	TGCGCCAGCAGCCGCGGGACAGGGGACGCAGGGCAGTACTTC	TRBV5-1	few	TRBD1	TRBJ2-7
CASGLFNYEQYF	TGTGCTAGTGGTTTGTTCAACTACGAGCAGTACTTC	TRBV12-5	.	.	TRBJ2-7
CSSEGSYGYTF	TGCAGTTCGGAGGGTAGCTATGGCTACACCTTC	TRBV20-1	.	.	TRBJ1-2
CASSFRTHGYTF	TGTGCCAGCAGCTTCCGGACCCATGGCTACACCTTC	TRBV12-3/TRBV12-4	few	.	TRBJ1-2
CASSWGRGYNSPLNF	TGTGCCAGCAGTTGGGGCAGGGGTTATAATTCACCCCTCAACTTT	TRBV12-3/TRBV12-4	few	.	TRBJ1-6
CASSDLGQNNQPQHF	TGTGCCAGCAGTGATTTGGGACAGAACAATCAGCCCCAGCATTTT	TRBV2	few	TRBD1	TRBJ1-5
CASSPQGRVNTEAFF	TGTGCCAGCAGCCCCCAAGGACGGGTGAACACTGAAGCTTTCTTT	TRBV7-2	many	.	TRBJ1-1
CASSHSTEMATGELFF	TGTGCCAGCAGCCATTCTACAGAAATGGCCACCGGGGAGCTGTTTTTT	TRBV3-1	.	.	TRBJ2-2
CASSPDRGFGTDTQYF	TGTGCCAGCAGCCCGGACAGGGGGTTTGGCACAGATACGCAGTATTTT	TRBV5-4	few	TRBD1	TRBJ2-3
CASSSSWGQFF	TGTGCCAGCAGTTCATCCTGGGGGCAGTTCTTC	TRBV12-3/TRBV12-4	many	.	TRBJ2-1
CASRRDRETQYF	TGTGCCAGCAGACGGGACCGGGAGACCCAGTACTTC	TRBV2	.	.	TRBJ2-5